This TCR beta chain was obtained from a study of neurological immune-mediated disorders. In this sample, this clonotype turned up many times. One entry per CDR3 protein, called by TCRdb with MiXCR from the 5' RACE reads. This table holds some 25,000 distinct CDR3 sequences, over 6.5% found once. The sample consisted of PBMCs. This TCR was recovered from a woman in her thirties or forties in good health.

The CDR3 is CSARDLGLAGDWWDEQFF. The CDR3 DNA follows: TGCAGTGCTAGAGATCTAGGACTAGCGGGAGACTGGTGGGATGAGCAGTTCTTC. The chain links TRBV20-1 to TRBJ2-1; TRBD2 matches at 13 bases. The trim removed 0 bases at V and 8 bases at J, leaving 13 bases unmatched. CDR1 and CDR2 from the germline V gene are DFQATT and SNEGSKA (reference sequence). CDR3 length: 18 amino acids.